Shown below are 20 T cell receptor beta chains from a single sample sequenced in a study of pediatric ulcerative colitis (dated by TCRdb to between 2018 and 2021). To prepare the library, the immunoSEQ multiplex PCR assay was applied. In TCRdb, the immuneACCESS table is reduced to in-frame sequences with V and J assigned. These tables do not hold every clone; where another copy was compared, an unresolved V gene accounts for under half, and the others remain unexplained. The sample table holds 30,000 to 45,000 clones, of which about 80% were seen once. The ten largest make up around 0.74% of the sample. During colonoscopy, one to two rectal pinch biopsies were obtained for research purposes. Sequenced: gut tissue. The receptors come from a boy aged 5-17 years with moderate ulcerative colitis.

The J gene is TRBJ2-1, the V gene TRBV5-1; D could derive from TRBD1 or TRBD2 (5 bases each). The CDR3 is 15 amino acids. Germline CDR1 is SGHRS and CDR2 is YFSETQ. Between the trimmed V and J ends, which lost 3 bases and 2 bases, there was a span of 12 bases. CDR3 coding DNA: TGCGCCAGCAGCTCCGGGGCCCCTACCTACAATGAGCAGTTCTTC. Its translation: CASSSGAPTYNEQFF.

This clone was detected once. This chain links TRBV18 with TRBJ2-7, with D possibly being TRBD2 (6 bases). V was pared by 3 bases and J by 7 bases, with 10 bases between. The CDR3 extends over 12 amino acids. Germline-derived CDR1 and CDR2 are KGHSH and LQKENI. CDR3 amino acids: CASSPFGGEQYF. Here the CDR3 DNA reads TGTGCCAGCTCACCCTTCGGGGGTGAGCAGTACTTC.

The V gene is TRBV2, the J gene TRBJ2-2; D remains ambiguous. Trimming removed 6 bases at V and 4 bases at J, with 9 bases between. Germline V CDR1 and CDR2: SNHLY, FYNNEI. The CDR3 totals 13 residues. The CDR3: CASREWVTGELFF. CDR3 in DNA: TGTGCCAGCAGAGAATGGGTCACCGGGGAGCTGTTTTTT.

This clone was observed a single time. This sequence joins TRBV4-2 and TRBJ2-3; D is ambiguous. V dropped 4 bases and J dropped 0 bases, with 14 bases sitting between them. The CDR3 spans 16 residues. Germline values: CDR1 LGHNA, CDR2 YNFKEQ. Here the CDR3 DNA reads TGTGCCAGCAGCCCGAATTGGCAGACTAGCACAGATACGCAGTATTTT. It translates to CASSPNWQTSTDTQYF.

The chain joins TRBV6-5 to TRBJ1-1, with 7 bases matching TRBD1. The junction had 9 bases not matched to a gene; V was cut back by 6 bases and J by 11 bases. CDR3 length equals 12 residues. The V gene's germline CDR1 is MNHEY and CDR2 SVGAGI. CDR3 in amino acids: CASSSLAGGAFF. The CDR3 DNA sequence: TGTGCCAGCAGCTCCCTAGCAGGGGGGGCTTTCTTT.

The rearrangement links TRBV4-1 to TRBJ2-5; TRBD1 might be the D (6 bases). Germline V gene lookup returns CDR1 MGHRA and CDR2 YSYEKL. The CDR3 totals 18 residues. V was cut by 3 bases and J by 1 base, with 21 bases left in between. The CDR3 is CASSHRLHRDRLQETQYF. The CDR3 bases are TGCGCCAGCAGCCACCGGCTCCACAGGGACCGGCTCCAAGAGACCCAGTACTTC.

This clone was seen once. The chain recombines TRBV7-8 with TRBJ1-4; TRBD1 matches 11 bases. The length of the CDR3 is 16 residues. CDR1 and CDR2 from the germline V gene are SGHVS and FQNEAQ. V was clipped by 1 base and J by 8 bases; unmatched bases: 6. CDR3 sequence (DNA): TGTGCCAGCAGCTTAGGGCCCGGGACAGGGGGGGAAAAACTGTTTTTT. It yields the protein CASSLGPGTGGEKLFF.

The V and J genes are TRBV5-1 and TRBJ2-5; D remains ambiguous. V gave up 0 bases and J gave up 3 bases, with 12 bases separating them. The CDR3 consists of 15 residues. Germline V lookup: CDR1 SGHRS, CDR2 YFSETQ. CDR3 sequence: CASSLGPRSEETQYF. CDR3 nucleotide sequence: TGCGCCAGCAGCTTGGGACCACGATCGGAAGAGACCCAGTACTTC.

The gene calls are TRBV18 and TRBJ1-5; D is undetermined. The CDR3 is 15 amino acids. Germline V lookup: CDR1 KGHSH, CDR2 LQKENI. Trimming removed 2 bases from V and 0 bases from J, with 8 bases in between. Here the CDR3 DNA reads TGTGCCAGCTCACCATCAGTCGATAGCAATCAGCCCCAGCATTTT. Its translation is CASSPSVDSNQPQHF. Full variable domain (remainder filled in from reference TRBV18 and TRBJ1-5): NAGVMQNPRHLVRRRGQEARLRCSPMKGHSHVYWYRQLPEEGLKFMVYLQKENIIDESGMPKERFSAEFPKEGPSILRIQQVVRGDSAAYFCASSPSVDSNQPQHFGDGTRLSIL.

J is TRBJ1-5 and V is TRBV2, with D perhaps matching TRBD1 (6 bases). The CDR3 runs to 15 residues. Deletions cut 0 bases from V and 5 bases from J, with 11 bases between. CDR1 is SNHLY, CDR2 FYNNEI, per germline. Here the CDR3 reads CASSEALPGDQPQHF. The CDR3 DNA sequence: TGTGCCAGCAGTGAAGCGCTTCCAGGGGATCAGCCCCAGCATTTT.

The V and J genes are TRBV14 and TRBJ2-7, with D maybe TRBD2 (5 bases). The V gene's germline CDR1 is SGHDN and CDR2 FVKESK. V lost 3 bases to trimming and J lost 2 bases, with 14 bases between them. The CDR3 is 15 residues long. DNA for the CDR3: TGTGCCAGCAGCCAGAGGGCAGAAGAAACCTACGAGCAGTACTTC. Translating it yields CASSQRAEETYEQYF.

The chain has TRBV7-2 and TRBJ2-5; 7 nucleotides align to TRBD1. V was clipped by 8 bases and J by 4 bases; unmatched bases: 10. CDR3 size: 14 residues. The germline CDR1 and CDR2 sequences are SGHTA and FQGNSA. This CDR3 reads CASRHDRVRETQYF. DNA for the CDR3: TGTGCCAGCCGACACGACAGGGTGCGAGAGACCCAGTACTTC.

The genes are TRBV27 and TRBJ2-3, with 12 bases lining up with TRBD2. V gave up 7 bases and J gave up 3 bases; unmatched junction bases: 8. Per germline, CDR1 MNHEY and CDR2 SMNVEV (reference sequence). This CDR3 contains 16 residues. As DNA, the CDR3 is TGTGCCAGCACCAAGGAACTAGCGGGGGGTACAGATACGCAGTATTTT. Translated: CASTKELAGGTDTQYF.

The V call is TRBV2, the J call TRBJ1-1; TRBD1 matches 9 bases. V trimming: 6 bases; J trimming: 5 bases; junction bases outside the gene matches: 4. CDR3 length: 13 residues. Germline V gene sequence: CDR1 SNHLY, CDR2 FYNNEI. CDR3 sequence: CASRTTGGTEAFF. The CDR3 coding sequence is TGTGCCAGCAGGACGACAGGGGGAACTGAAGCTTTCTTT.

V and J are TRBV20-1 and TRBJ2-3; D gene uncertain. V dropped 2 bases and J dropped 5 bases, with 5 bases sitting between them. Germline V gene sequence: CDR1 DFQATT, CDR2 SNEGSKA (reference sequence). This CDR3 is built from 11 residues. The CDR3 DNA sequence: TGCAGTGCTAGATTTCGAGATACGCAGTATTTT. Translated: CSARFRDTQYF.

V is TRBV7-2 and J is TRBJ2-1, with TRBD2 matching over 7 bases. Germline V gene lookup returns CDR1 SGHTA and CDR2 FQGNSA. After removal of 5 bases from V and 6 bases from J, the junction contained 13 bases not matched to a gene. The CDR3 runs to 16 residues. The CDR3 sequence is CASSPARTSGSNEQFF. Written as DNA, the CDR3 is TGTGCCAGCAGCCCAGCTAGGACTAGTGGGAGCAATGAGCAGTTCTTC. Using reference TRBV7-2 and TRBJ2-1 for the parts outside the CDR3, the full variable domain is GAGVSQSPSNKVTEKGKDVELRCDPISGHTALYWYRQSLGQGLEFLIYFQGNSAPDKSGLPSDRFSAERTGGSVSTLTIQRTQQEDSAVYLCASSPARTSGSNEQFFGPGTRLTVL.

The chain uses TRBV27 and TRBJ2-5, with D possibly matching TRBD2 (5 bases). The germline gives CDR1 MNHEY, CDR2 SMNVEV (reference sequence). V lost 6 bases, J lost 5 bases, and 25 bases lay in between. This CDR3 region has 17 residues. CDR3 protein: CASSLGPGRTLGETQYF. Here the CDR3 DNA reads TGTGCCAGCAGCCTCGGACCAGGACGGACTCTTGGGGAGACCCAGTACTTC.

This chain links TRBV6-1 with TRBJ2-3; TRBD2 agrees at 16 bases. The CDR3 runs to 17 residues. Germline lookup yields CDR1 MNHNS and CDR2 SASEGT. With 4 bases clipped from V and 7 bases from J, the junction kept 8 bases outside the gene matches. Here the CDR3 DNA reads TGTGCCAGCAGTGTCTCCGGGACTAGCGGGAGGGCTAATACGCAGTATTTT. Translation gives CASSVSGTSGRANTQYF.

This clone has only a few counts. This chain uses TRBV28 with TRBJ1-5, with 9 bases matching TRBD1. The V and J ends lost 3 bases and 1 base, in that order; junction bases with no gene match: 4. The CDR3 consists of 16 residues. Germline V gene data show CDR1 as MDHEN and CDR2 as SYDVKM. CDR3: CASSFRGQGSNQPQHF. The CDR3 DNA reads as TGTGCCAGCAGTTTCCGAGGACAGGGGAGCAATCAGCCCCAGCATTTT.

The rearrangement links TRBV11-3 to TRBJ1-1; D perhaps matches TRBD1 (5 bases). This CDR3 has 17 residues. From germline, CDR1 is SGHNT and CDR2 YENEEA. The V end lost 0 bases, the J end lost 1 base, and 15 bases lay between the germline ends. CDR3 protein: CASSLDLGGGPNTEAFF. The CDR3 region has the DNA TGTGCCAGCAGCTTAGATCTGGGTGGGGGACCGAACACTGAAGCTTTCTTT.